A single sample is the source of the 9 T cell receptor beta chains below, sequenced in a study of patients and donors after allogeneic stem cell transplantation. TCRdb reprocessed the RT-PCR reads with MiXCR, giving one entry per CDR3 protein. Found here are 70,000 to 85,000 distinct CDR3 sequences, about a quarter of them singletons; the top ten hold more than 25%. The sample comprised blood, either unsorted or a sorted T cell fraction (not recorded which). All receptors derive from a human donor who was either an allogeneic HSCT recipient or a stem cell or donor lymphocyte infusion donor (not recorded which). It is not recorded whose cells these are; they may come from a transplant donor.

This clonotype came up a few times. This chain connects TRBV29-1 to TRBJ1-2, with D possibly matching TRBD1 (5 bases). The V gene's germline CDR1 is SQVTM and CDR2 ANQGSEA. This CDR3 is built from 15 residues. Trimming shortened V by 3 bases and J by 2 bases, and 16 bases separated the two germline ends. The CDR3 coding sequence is TGCAGCGTTGAGGCGACAGCGTTCCTCAACTATGGCTACACCTTC. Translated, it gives CSVEATAFLNYGYTF.

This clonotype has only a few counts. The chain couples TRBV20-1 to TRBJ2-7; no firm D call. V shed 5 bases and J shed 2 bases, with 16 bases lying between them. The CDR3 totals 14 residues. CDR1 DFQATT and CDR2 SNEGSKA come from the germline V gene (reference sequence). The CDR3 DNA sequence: TGCAGTGCTCGCTCTCTCACAGCGACCTACGAGCAGTACTTC. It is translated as CSARSLTATYEQYF.

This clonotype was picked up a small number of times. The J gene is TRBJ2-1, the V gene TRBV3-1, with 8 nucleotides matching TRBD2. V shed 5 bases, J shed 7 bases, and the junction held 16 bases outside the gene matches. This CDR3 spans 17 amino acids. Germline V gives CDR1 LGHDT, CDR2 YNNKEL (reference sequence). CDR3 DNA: TGTGCCAGCAGCTCCCATTTAGCGGGGACGCTAAGAAATGAGCAGTTCTTC. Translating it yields CASSSHLAGTLRNEQFF.

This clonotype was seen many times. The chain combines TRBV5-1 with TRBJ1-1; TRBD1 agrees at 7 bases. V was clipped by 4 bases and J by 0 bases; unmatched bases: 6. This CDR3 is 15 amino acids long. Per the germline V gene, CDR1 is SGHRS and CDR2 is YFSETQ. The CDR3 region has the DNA TGCGCCAGCAGCCATGGGACAGTGGTGAACACTGAAGCTTTCTTT. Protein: CASSHGTVVNTEAFF.

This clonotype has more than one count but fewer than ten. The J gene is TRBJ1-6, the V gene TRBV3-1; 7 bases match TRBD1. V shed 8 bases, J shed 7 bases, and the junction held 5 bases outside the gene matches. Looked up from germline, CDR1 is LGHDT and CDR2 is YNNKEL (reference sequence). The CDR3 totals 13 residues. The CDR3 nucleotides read TGTGCCAGCCAGGGACAGCGCAATTCACCCCTCCACTTT. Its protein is CASQGQRNSPLHF.

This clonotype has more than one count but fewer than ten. CDR3 in amino acids: CASSPIGGTGELFF. DNA for the CDR3: TGTGCCAGCTCACCAATCGGGGGCACCGGGGAGCTGTTTTTT. The V gene is TRBV18, the J gene TRBJ2-2, with D possibly TRBD2 on 6 matching bases. The V and J ends lost 2 bases and 4 bases respectively, with 8 bases between them. The germline CDR1 and CDR2 sequences are KGHSH and LQKENI. The CDR3 runs 14 residues.

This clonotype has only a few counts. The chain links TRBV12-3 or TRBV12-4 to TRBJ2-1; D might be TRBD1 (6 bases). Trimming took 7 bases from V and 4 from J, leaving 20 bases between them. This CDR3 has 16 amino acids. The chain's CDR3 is CASTFYGDTAYNEQFF. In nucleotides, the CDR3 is TGTGCCAGCACCTTCTATGGGGACACTGCTTACAATGAGCAGTTCTTC.

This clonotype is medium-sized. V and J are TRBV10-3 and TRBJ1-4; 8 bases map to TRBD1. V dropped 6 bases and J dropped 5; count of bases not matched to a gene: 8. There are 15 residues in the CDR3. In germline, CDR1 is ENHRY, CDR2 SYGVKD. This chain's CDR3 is CAISSYRGMNEKLFF. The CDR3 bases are TGTGCCATCAGCAGCTACAGGGGGATGAATGAAAAACTGTTTTTT.

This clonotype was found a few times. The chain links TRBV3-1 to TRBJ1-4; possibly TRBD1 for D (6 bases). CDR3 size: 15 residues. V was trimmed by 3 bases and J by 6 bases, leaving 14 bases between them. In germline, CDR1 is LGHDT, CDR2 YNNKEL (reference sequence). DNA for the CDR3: TGTGCCAGCAGCCAGCGAAGTGGGGGGCATGAAAAACTGTTTTTT. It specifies CASSQRSGGHEKLFF.